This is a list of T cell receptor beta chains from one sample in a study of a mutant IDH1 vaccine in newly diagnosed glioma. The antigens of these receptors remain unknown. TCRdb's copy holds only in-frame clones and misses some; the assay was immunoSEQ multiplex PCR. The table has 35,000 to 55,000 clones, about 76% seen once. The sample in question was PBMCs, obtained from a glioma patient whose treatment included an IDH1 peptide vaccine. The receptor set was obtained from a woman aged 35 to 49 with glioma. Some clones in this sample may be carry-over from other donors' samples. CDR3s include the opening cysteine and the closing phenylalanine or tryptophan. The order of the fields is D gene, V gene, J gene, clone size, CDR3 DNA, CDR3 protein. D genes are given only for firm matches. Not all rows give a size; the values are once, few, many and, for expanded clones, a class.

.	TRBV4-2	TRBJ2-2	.	TGTGCCAGCAGCCAAGAGGGGCCCGGGGAGCTGTTTTTT	CASSQEGPGELFF
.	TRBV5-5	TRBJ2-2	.	TGTGCCAGCAGCTTGCGTGGGATAACCGGGGAGCTGTTTTTT	CASSLRGITGELFF
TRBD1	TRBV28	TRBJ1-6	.	TGTGCCAGTCTCCAGGGGGCGTCGACGGCCCTCCACTTT	CASLQGASTALHF
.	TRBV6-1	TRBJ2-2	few	TGTGCCAGCAGTGATAGTAGCGGCACCGGGGAGCTGTTTTTT	CASSDSSGTGELFF
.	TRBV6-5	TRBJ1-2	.	TGTGCCAGCAGTCCTCGACGGAGGGTCTATGGCTACACCTTC	CASSPRRRVYGYTF
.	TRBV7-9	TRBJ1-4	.	TGTGCCAGCAGCCCAAGGACAGCCCTACATGAAAAACTGTTTTTT	CASSPRTALHEKLFF
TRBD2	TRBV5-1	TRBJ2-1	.	TGCGCCAGCAGCTCGCTAGCGGGAGATAATGAGCAGTTCTTC	CASSSLAGDNEQFF
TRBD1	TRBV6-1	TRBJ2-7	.	TGTGCCAGCAGTGCACAGGGGTACGAGCAGTACTTC	CASSAQGYEQYF
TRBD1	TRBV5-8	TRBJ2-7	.	TGTGCCAGCAGCTTGTGGGGGACAGGGGGCTACGAGCAGTACTTC	CASSLWGTGGYEQYF
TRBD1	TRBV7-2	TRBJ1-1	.	TGTGCCAGCAGCTTAGACATCCCGAGGACAGGTCAAGGAGCCACTGAAGCTTTCTTT	CASSLDIPRTGQGATEAFF
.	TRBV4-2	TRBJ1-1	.	TGTGCCAGCAGCCAAGATCCGAGTCACCTCCTCGGAGCTTTCTTT	CASSQDPSHLLGAFF
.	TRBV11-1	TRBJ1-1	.	TGTGCCAGCAGCTCGCTGACAGCGTTTAACACTGAAGCTTTCTTT	CASSSLTAFNTEAFF
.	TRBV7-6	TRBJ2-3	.	TGTGCCAGCAGCTTGGTCGGCGGAGATACGCAGTATTTT	CASSLVGGDTQYF
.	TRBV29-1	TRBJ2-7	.	TGCAGCGTTGTAGCAGGGCGAGTACCCTACGAGCAGTACTTC	CSVVAGRVPYEQYF
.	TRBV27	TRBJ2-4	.	TGTGCCAGCAGTAACCGGGGCTCGGCCAAAAACATTCAGTACTTC	CASSNRGSAKNIQYF